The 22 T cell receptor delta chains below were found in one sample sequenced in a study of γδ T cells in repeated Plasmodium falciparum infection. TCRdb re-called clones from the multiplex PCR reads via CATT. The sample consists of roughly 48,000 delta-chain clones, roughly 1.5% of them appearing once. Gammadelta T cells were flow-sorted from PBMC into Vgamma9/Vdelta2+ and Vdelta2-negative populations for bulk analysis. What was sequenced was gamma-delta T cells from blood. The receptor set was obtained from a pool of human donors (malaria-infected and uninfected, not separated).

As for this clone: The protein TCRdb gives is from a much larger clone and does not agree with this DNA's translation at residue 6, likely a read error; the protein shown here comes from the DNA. CDR3 sequence (DNA): TGTGCTCTTGGGGAACGACTCCTACGGTCTGGGGGATCGCGTCTCATCTTT. Its translation is CALGERLLRSGGSRLIF. The J gene was not called, though the V gene is TRDV1; the tabulated D call, TRDD3, remains unverified against the DNA. There are 17 residues in the CDR3. The germline gives CDR1 TSWWSYY, CDR2 QGS.

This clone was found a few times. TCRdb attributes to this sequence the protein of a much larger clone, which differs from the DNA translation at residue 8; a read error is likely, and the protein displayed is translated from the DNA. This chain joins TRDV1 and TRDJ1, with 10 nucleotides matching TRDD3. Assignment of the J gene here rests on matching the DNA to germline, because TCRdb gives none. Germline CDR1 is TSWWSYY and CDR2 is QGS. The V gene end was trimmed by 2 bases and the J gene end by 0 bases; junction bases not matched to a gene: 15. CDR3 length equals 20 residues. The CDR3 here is CALGESEIRTGGWYTDKLIF. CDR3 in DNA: TGTGCTCTTGGGGAATCAGAGATTCGTACTGGGGGATGGTACACCGATAAACTCATCTTT.

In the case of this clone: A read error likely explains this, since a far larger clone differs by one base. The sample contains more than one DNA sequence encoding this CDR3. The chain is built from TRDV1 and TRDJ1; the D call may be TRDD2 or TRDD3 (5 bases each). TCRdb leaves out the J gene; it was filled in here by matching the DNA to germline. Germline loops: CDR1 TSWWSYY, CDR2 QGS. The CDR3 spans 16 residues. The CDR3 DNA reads TGCGCTCTTGGGGACCGGATAACCGTTCCTACCGATAAACTCATCTTT. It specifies CALGDRITVPTDKLIF.

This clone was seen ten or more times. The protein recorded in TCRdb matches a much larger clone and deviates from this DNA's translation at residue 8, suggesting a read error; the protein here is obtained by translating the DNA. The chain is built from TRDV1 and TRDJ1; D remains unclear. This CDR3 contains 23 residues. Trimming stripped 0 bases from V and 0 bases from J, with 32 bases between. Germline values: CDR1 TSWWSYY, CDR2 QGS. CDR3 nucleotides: TGTGCTCTTGGGGAACTAGTTTCCCGAAGACGAGACCCCGTTCCATCACACACCGATAAACTCATCTTT. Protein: CALGELVSRRRDPVPSHTDKLIF.

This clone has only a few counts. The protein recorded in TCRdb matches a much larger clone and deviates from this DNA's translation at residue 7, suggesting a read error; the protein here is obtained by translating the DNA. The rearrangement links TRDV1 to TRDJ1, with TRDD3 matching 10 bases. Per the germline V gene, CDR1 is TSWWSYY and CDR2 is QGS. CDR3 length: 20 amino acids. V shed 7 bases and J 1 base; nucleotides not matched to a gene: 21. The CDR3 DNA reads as TGTGCTCTTGAGAGTTCCTGCGGGGTGGGGGGATACGCTCTCACCGATAAACTCATCTTT. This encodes CALESSCGVGGYALTDKLIF.

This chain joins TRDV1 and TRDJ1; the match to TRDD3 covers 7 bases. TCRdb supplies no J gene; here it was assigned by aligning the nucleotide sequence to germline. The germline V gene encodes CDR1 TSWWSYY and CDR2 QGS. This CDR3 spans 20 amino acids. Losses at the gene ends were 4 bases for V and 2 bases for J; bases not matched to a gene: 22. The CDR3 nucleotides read TGTGCTCTTGGGGGACCCTCCCCCCTACGCCCCCCGGGGGATACCGATAAACTCATCTTT. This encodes CALGGPSPLRPPGDTDKLIF.

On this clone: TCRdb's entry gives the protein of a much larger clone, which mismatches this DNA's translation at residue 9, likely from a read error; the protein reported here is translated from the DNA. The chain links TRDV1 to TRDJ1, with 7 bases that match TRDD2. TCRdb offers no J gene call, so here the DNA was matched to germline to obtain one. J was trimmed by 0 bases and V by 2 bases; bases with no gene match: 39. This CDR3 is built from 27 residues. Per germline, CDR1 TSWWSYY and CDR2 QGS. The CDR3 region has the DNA TGTGCTCTTGGGGAAGCCCGGGGAGTCGGGGGCTTTCCTACTTCCATCCTCCTTACTCAGTACACCGATAAACTCATCTTT. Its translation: CALGEARGVGGFPTSILLTQYTDKLIF.

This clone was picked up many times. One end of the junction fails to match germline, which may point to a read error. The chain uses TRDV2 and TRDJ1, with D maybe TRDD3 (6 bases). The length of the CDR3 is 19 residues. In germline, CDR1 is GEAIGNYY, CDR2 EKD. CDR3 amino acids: CACITYWVIPSPYTGKLIF. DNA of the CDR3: TGTGCCTGCATTACGTACTGGGTGATACCCTCCCCGTACACCGGTAAACTCATCTTT.

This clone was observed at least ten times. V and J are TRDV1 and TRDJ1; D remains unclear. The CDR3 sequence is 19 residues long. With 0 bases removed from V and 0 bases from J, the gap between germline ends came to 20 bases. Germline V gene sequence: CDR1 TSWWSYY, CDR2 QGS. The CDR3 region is CALGELKVTTVRYTDKLIF. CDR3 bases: TGTGCTCTTGGGGAACTAAAGGTGACTACTGTTCGGTACACCGATAAACTCATCTTT.

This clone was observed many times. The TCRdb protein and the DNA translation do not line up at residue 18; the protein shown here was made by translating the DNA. CDR3 DNA: TGTGCTCTTGGGGAACAGGCGCGCCTTCGGGACTGGGGGATCCAAAGGAGGGTGTACACCGATAAACTCATCTTT. Amino acids: CALGEQARLRDWGIQRRVYTDKLIF. The rearrangement uses TRDV1 and TRDJ1, with 10 positions matching TRDD3. TCRdb supplies no J gene; here it was assigned by aligning the nucleotide sequence to germline. With 1 base clipped from V and 0 bases from J, the junction kept 29 bases outside the gene matches. CDR3 length: 25 residues. The germline CDR1 and CDR2 sequences are TSWWSYY and QGS.

CDR3 protein: CALGILSYEGDNTDKLIF. CDR3 DNA: TGTGCTCTTGGGATTTTATCCTACGAAGGGGATAACACCGATAAACTCATCTTT. V is TRDV1 and J is TRDJ1; D may be TRDD3 (7 bases). TCRdb lists no J gene, so it was determined here by aligning the DNA to germline. This CDR3 is 18 amino acids long. Trimming stripped 5 bases from V and 0 bases from J, with 22 bases between. CDR1 TSWWSYY and CDR2 QGS come from the germline V gene.

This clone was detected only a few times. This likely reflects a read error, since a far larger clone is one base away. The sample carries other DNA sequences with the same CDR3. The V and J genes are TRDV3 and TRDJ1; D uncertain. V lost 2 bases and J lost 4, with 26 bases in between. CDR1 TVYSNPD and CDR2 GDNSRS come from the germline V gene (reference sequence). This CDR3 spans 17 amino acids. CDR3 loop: CAFPGLYHPVHGDKLIF. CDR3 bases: TGTGCCTTTCCTGGCCTATACCACCCTGTGCATGGCGATAAACTCATCTTT.

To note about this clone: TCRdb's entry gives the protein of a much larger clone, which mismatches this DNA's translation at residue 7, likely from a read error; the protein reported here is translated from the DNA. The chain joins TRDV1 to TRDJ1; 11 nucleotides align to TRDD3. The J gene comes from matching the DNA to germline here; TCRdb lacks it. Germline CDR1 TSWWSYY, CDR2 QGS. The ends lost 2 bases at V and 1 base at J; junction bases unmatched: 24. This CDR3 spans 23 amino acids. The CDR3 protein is CALGEACAFRLILGDRRTDKLIF. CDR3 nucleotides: TGTGCTCTTGGGGAAGCGTGCGCCTTCCGACTTATACTGGGGGATAGGCGCACCGATAAACTCATCTTT.

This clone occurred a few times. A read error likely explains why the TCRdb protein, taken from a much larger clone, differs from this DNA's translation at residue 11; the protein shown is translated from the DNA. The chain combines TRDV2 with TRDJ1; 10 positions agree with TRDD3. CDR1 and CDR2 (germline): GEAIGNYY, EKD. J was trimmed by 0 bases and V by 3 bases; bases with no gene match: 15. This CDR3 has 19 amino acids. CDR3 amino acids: CACDSQITGGCPDTDKLIF. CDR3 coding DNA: TGTGCCTGTGACTCCCAGATTACTGGGGGATGCCCTGACACCGATAAACTCATCTTT.

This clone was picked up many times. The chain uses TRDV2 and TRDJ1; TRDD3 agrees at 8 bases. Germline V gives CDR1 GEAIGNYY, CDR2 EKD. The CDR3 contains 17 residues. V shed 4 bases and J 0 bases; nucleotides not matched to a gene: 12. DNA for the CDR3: TGTGCCTGTGAGAGCGTACTGGGGGGGATCTACACCGATAAACTCATCTTT. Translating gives CACESVLGGIYTDKLIF.

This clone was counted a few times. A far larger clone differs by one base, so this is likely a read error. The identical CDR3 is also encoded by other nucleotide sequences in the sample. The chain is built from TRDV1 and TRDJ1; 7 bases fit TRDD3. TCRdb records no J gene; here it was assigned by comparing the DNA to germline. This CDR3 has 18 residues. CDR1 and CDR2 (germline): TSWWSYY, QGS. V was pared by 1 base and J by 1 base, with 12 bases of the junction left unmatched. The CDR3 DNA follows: TGTGCTCTTGGGGAACCTCCGTACTGGGGAATACGCACCGATAAACTCATCTTT. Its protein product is CALGEPPYWGIRTDKLIF.

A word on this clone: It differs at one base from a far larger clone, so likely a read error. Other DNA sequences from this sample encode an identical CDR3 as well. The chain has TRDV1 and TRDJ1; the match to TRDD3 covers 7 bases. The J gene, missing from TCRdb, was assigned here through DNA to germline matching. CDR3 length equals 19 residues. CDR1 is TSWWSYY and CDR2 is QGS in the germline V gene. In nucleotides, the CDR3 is TGTGCTCTTGGGGAACCTATGCTCCCCCTGGGGGTCGACACCGACAAACTCATCTTT. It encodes CALGEPMLPLGVDTDKLIF.

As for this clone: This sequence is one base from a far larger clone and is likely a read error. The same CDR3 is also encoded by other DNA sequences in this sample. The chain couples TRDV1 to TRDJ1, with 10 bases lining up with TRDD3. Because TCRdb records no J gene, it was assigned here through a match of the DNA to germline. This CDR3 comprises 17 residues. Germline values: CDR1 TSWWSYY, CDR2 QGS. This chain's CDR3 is CALATLLRGIRSDKLIF. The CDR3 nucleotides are TGTGCCCTTGCGACTCTCCTACGGGGGATACGATCCGATAAACTCATCTTT.

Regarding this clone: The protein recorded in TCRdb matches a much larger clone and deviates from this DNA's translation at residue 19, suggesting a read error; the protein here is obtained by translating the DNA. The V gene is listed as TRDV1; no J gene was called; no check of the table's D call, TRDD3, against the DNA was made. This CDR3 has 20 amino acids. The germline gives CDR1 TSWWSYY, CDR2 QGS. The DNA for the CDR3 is TGTGCTCTTGGGACTGATCTTCCTACTTTTACTGGGGTTGCCACCGCAGGACTCACCTTT. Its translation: CALGTDLPTFTGVATAGLTF.

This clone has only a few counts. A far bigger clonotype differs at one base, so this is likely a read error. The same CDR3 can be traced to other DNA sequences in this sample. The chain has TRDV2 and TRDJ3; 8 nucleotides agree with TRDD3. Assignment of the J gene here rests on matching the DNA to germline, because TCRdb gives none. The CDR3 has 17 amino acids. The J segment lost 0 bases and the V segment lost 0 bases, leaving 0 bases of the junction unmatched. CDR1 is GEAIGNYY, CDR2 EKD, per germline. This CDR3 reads CACDTGGYSWDTRQMFF. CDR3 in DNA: TGTGCCTGTGACACCGGGGGATACTCCTGGGACACCCGACAGATGTTTTTC.

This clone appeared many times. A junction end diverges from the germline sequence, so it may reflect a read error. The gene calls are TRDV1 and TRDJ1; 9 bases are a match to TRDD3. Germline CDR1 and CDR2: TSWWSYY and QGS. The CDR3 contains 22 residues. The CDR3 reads CALGELSYPKLLGDPRVDRLIF. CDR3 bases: TGTGCTCTTGGGGAACTTTCTTACCCCAAACTACTGGGGGACCCTAGGGTCGATAGACTCATCTTT.

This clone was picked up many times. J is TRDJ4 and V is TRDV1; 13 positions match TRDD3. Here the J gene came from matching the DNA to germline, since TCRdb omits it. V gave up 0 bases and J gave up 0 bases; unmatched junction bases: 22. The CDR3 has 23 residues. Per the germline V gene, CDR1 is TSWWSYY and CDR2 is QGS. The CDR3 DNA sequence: TGTGCTCTTGGGGAACTTTCAACCCGATCTATACTGGGGGATACGCTAACTCCCAGACCCCTGATCTTT. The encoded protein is CALGELSTRSILGDTLTPRPLIF.